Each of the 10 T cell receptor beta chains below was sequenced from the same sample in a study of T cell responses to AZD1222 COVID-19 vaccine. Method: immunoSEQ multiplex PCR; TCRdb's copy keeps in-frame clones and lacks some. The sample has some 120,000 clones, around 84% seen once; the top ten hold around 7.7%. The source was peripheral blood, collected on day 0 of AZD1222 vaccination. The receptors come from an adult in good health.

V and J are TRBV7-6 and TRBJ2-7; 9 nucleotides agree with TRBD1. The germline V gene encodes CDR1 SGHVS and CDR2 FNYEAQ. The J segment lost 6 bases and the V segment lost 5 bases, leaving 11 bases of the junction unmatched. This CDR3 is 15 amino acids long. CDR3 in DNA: TGTGCCAGCAGCCTAGAGGGGACAGGGCGTCTCGAGCAGTACTTC. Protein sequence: CASSLEGTGRLEQYF.

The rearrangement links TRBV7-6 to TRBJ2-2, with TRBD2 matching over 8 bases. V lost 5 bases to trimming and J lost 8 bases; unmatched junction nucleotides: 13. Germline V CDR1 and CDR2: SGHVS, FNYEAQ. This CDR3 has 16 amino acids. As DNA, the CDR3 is TGTGCCAGCAGCCCACTTACGGGGGGGGCTTTAGGGGAGCTGTTTTTT. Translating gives CASSPLTGGALGELFF.

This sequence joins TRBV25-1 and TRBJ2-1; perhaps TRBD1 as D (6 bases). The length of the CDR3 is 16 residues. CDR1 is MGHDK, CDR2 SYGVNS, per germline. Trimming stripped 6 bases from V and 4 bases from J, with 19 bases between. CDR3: CASRGTGTQEYNEQFF. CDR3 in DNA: TGTGCCAGCAGAGGTACAGGGACCCAAGAATACAATGAGCAGTTCTTC.

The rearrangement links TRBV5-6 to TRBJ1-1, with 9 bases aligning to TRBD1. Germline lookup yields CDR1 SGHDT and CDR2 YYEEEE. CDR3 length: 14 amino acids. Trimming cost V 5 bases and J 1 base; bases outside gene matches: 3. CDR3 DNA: TGTGCCAGCAGGTACAGGGGGCCGAACACTGAAGCTTTCTTT. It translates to CASRYRGPNTEAFF.

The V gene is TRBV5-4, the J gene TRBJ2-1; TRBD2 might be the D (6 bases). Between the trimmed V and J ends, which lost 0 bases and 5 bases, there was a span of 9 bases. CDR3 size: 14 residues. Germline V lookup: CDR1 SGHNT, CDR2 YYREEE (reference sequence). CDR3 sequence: CASSLGLENNEQFF. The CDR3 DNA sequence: TGTGCCAGCAGCTTGGGACTAGAGAACAATGAGCAGTTCTTC.

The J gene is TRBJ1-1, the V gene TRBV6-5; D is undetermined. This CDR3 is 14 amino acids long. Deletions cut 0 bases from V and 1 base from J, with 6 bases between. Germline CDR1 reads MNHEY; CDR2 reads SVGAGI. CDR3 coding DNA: TGTGCCAGCAGTTACTCGTTAAGGAACACTGAAGCTTTCTTT. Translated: CASSYSLRNTEAFF.

CDR3 nucleotides: TGTGCCAGCAGCCGGACAGCGAACACTGAAGCTTTCTTT. This translates into CASSRTANTEAFF. V gene TRBV7-9 combines with J gene TRBJ1-1; D perhaps matches TRBD1 (6 bases). This CDR3 is 13 amino acids long. V shed 5 bases and J shed 1 base, with 8 bases lying between them. In germline, CDR1 is SEHNR, CDR2 FQNEAQ (reference sequence). The full variable domain, completed using reference TRBV7-9 and TRBJ1-1, is DTGVSQNPRHKITKRGQNVTFRCDPISEHNRLYWYRQTLGQGPEFLTYFQNEAQLEKSRLLSDRFSAERPKGSFSTLEIQRTEQGDSAMYLCASSRTANTEAFFGQGTRLTVV.

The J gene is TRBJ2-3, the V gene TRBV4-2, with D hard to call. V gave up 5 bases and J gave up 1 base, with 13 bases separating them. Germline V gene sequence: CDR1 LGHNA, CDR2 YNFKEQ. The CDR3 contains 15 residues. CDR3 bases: TGTGCCAGCAGCGCAAGACAAGAAGGCACAGATACGCAGTATTTT. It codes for CASSARQEGTDTQYF.

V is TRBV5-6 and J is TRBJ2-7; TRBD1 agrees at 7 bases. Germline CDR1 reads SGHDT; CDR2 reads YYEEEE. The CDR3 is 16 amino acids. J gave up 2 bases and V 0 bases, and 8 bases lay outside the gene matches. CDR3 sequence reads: CASSLGLVTGTYEQYF. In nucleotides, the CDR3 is TGTGCCAGCAGCTTGGGATTAGTGACAGGGACCTACGAGCAGTACTTC.

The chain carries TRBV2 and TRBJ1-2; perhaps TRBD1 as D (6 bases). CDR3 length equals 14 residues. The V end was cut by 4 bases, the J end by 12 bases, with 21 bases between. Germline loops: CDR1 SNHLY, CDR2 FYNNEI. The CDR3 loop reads CASSAPEAGEQHTF. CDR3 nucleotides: TGTGCCAGCAGTGCCCCCGAAGCAGGGGAACAACACACCTTC.